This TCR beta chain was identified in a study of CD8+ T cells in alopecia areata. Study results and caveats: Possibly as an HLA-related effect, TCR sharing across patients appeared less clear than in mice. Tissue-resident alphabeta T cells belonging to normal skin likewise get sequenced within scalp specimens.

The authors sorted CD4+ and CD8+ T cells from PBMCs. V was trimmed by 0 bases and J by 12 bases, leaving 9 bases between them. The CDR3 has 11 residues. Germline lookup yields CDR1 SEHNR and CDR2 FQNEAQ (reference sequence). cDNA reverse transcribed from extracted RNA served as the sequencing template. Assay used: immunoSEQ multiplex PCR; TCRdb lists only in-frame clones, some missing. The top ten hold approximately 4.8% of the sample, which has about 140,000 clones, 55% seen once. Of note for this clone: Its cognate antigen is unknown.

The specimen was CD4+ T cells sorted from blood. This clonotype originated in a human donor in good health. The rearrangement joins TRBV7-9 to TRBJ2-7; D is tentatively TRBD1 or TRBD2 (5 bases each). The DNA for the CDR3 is TGTGCCAGCAGCTTAGCCGGGGCGCGGTACTTC. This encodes CASSLAGARYF.